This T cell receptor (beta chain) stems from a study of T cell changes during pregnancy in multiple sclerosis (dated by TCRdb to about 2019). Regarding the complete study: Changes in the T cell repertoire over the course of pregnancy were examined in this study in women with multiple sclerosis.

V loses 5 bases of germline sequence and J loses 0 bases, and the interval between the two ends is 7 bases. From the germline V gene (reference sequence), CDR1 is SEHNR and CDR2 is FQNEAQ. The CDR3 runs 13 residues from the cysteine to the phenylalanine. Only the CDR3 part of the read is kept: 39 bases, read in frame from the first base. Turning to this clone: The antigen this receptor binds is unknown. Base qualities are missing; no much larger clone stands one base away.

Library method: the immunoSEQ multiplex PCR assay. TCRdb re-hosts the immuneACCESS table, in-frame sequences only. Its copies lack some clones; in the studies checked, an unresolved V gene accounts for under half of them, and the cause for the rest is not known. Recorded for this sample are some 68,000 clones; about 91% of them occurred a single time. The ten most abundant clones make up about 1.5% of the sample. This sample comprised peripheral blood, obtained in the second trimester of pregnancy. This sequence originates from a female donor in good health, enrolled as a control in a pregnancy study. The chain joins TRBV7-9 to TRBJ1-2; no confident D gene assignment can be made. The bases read TGTGCCAGCAGCCGTGAGGCTAACTATGGCTACACCTTC. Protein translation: CASSREANYGYTF.